Listed below are T cell receptor beta chains from one sample, sequenced in a study of blood T cells in healthy people across ages. From the 5' RACE reads, TCRdb called clonotypes with MiXCR, one entry per CDR3 protein. Counted here are roughly 2 million distinct CDR3 sequences, less than 50% occurring once; the ten biggest clones make up approximately 2%. The sample consisted of blood. The origin of the receptors is a woman between 40 and 55 years old in good health. The CDR3 runs from the conserved cysteine through the conserved F or W. The D gene is left open where the match is weak. Part of the rows lack a size; the others show once, few, many or a class for expanded clones.

j_call | d_call | v_call | clone_size | cdr3_nt | cdr3_aa
TRBJ2-2 | - | TRBV9 | - | TGTGCCAGTCGCGAAGAGGGGAACACCGGGGAGCTGTTTTTT | CASREEGNTGELFF
TRBJ2-1 | - | TRBV7-2 | - | TGTGCCAGCAGCTTGACGCCGAACTACAATGAGCAGTTCTTC | CASSLTPNYNEQFF
TRBJ1-2 | TRBD1 | TRBV29-1 | - | TGCAGCGTTGACAGGGGGCCCTATGGCTACACCTTC | CSVDRGPYGYTF
TRBJ2-5 | TRBD1 | TRBV4-1 | - | TGCGCCAGCAGCCAAGGACAGGGGCAGTGGCGAGAGACCCAGTACTTC | CASSQGQGQWRETQYF
TRBJ2-7 | - | TRBV6-2/TRBV6-3 | few | TGTGCCAGCAGTTACGGGGGCACCACCTACGAGCAGTACTTC | CASSYGGTTYEQYF
TRBJ1-2 | - | TRBV4-3 | - | TGCGCCAGCAGCCAAGCCCGACGGATGTATGGCTACACCTTC | CASSQARRMYGYTF
TRBJ1-2 | TRBD1 | TRBV5-1 | - | TGCGCCAGTGAACAGGGGTCCAACTATGGCTACACCTTC | CASEQGSNYGYTF
TRBJ2-7 | TRBD1 | TRBV6-2/TRBV6-3 | - | TGTGCCAGCATTCTACAGGGGTCCTACGAGCAGTACTTC | CASILQGSYEQYF
TRBJ2-1 | TRBD1 | TRBV6-6 | few | TGTGCCAGCAGCCCCAAGGGGGCCCCCTACAATGAGCAGTTCTTC | CASSPKGAPYNEQFF
TRBJ2-5 | - | TRBV4-1 | - | TGCGCCAGCAGCCAAGATCGGAGCGCGGTGGAGACCCAGTACTTC | CASSQDRSAVETQYF
TRBJ2-7 | TRBD1 | TRBV20-1 | many | TGCAGTGCCCTGCCGGGACAGGGAACCTACGAGCAGTACTTC | CSALPGQGTYEQYF
TRBJ1-5 | TRBD1 | TRBV7-2 | - | TGTGCCAGCAGCTTCTGGGACAGGGGTGACCAGCCCCAGCATTTT | CASSFWDRGDQPQHF
TRBJ1-2 | - | TRBV7-9 | - | TGTGCCAGCAGCTTAGCGGGGAAGTGGGACTATGGCTACACCTTC | CASSLAGKWDYGYTF
TRBJ1-5 | TRBD1 | TRBV20-1 | - | TGCAGTGCTAGAGAACAGGGGGCCGGCAATCAGCCCCAGCATTTT | CSAREQGAGNQPQHF
TRBJ2-3 | - | TRBV12-3/TRBV12-4 | - | TGTGCCAGCAGTTTAGTGGGCGGCATCAGCACAGATGCGCAGTATTTT | CASSLVGGISTDAQYF
TRBJ1-5 | - | TRBV20-1 | - | TGCAGTGCCAGACTTGGGCGGGATCAGCCCCAGCATTTT | CSARLGRDQPQHF
TRBJ1-2 | - | TRBV28 | once | TGTGCCAGCAATTCCCCAGGGGTAATCTATGGCTACACCTTC | CASNSPGVIYGYTF
TRBJ2-7 | TRBD1 | TRBV6-6 | - | TGTGCCAGCAGTTACTTCGGGACAGGGATTTACGAGCAGTACTTC | CASSYFGTGIYEQYF
TRBJ1-5 | - | TRBV20-1 | once | TGCAGTGCTAGAGATCCAGGCACAGCCGATCAGCCCCAGCATTTT | CSARDPGTADQPQHF
TRBJ2-5 | - | TRBV7-2 | few | TGTGCCAGCAGCCCCGGACGTGGTGCAGGGACGGAGACCCAGTACTTC | CASSPGRGAGTETQYF
TRBJ2-4 | TRBD2 | TRBV4-3 | - | TGCGCCAGCAGCCCGAGTCGGGGGGGGGCGACCAGTGACATTCAGTACTTC | CASSPSRGGATSDIQYF
TRBJ2-2 | TRBD1 | TRBV11-3 | - | TGTGCCAGCAGCTGGGGGGCAGGGGGCGAGAACACCGGGGAGCTGTTTTTT | CASSWGAGGENTGELFF
TRBJ1-1 | - | TRBV27 | - | TGTGCCAGCTCCCAAAGAGACATCCAGTTGAACACTGAAGCTTTCTTT | CASSQRDIQLNTEAFF
TRBJ2-7 | - | TRBV7-2 | few | TGTGCCAGCAGCCAGACAGGACCGGGGGAGCAGTACTTC | CASSQTGPGEQYF
TRBJ1-2 | - | TRBV5-1 | - | TGCGCCAGCAGCTTTTCGACGGGGAAGGACTATGGCTACACCTTC | CASSFSTGKDYGYTF
TRBJ1-2 | TRBD1 | TRBV7-9 | - | TGTGCCAGCAGCTTAGATTTGGGGACAGGGGGCTATGGCTACACCTTC | CASSLDLGTGGYGYTF
TRBJ1-6 | - | TRBV4-1 | - | TGCGCCAGCAGCCAAGTGCCGAGGTTAGCCCTCCACTTT | CASSQVPRLALHF
TRBJ2-7 | TRBD2 | TRBV28 | - | TGTGCCAGCAGTTTAGAACTAGCGGGTAAAATCTCCTACGAGCAGTACTTC | CASSLELAGKISYEQYF
TRBJ2-7 | - | TRBV4-1 | - | TGCGCCAGCAGCCCCAGGGCGGGCGAGCAGTACTTC | CASSPRAGEQYF
TRBJ1-4 | - | TRBV6-6 | - | TGTGCCAGCAGTCAGAGCATGAGGACAGCAACTAATGAAAAACTGTTTTTT | CASSQSMRTATNEKLFF
TRBJ2-7 | TRBD1 | TRBV20-1 | - | TGCAGTGCTAGAAGACAGGGGGGATACGAGCAGTACTTC | CSARRQGGYEQYF
TRBJ1-5 | - | TRBV6-1 | - | TGTGCCAGCGAGACGCAGAGTAATCAGCCCCAGCATTTT | CASETQSNQPQHF
TRBJ1-2 | TRBD1 | TRBV6-5 | few | TGTGCCAGCAGTGATAATCCGGGGACAGGGGGCAGCTACACCTTC | CASSDNPGTGGSYTF
TRBJ1-4 | - | TRBV6-9 | - | TGTGCCAGCAGTCGCGGGACCGCGTTTGAAAAACTGTTTTTT | CASSRGTAFEKLFF
TRBJ2-7 | - | TRBV7-9 | - | TGTGCCAGCAGCAACAGCCACGAGCAGTACTTC | CASSNSHEQYF
TRBJ2-7 | TRBD2 | TRBV2 | few | TGTGCCAGCAGTGACCGACTAGCGGCAACCCAGTACTTC | CASSDRLAATQYF
TRBJ2-5 | - | TRBV5-1 | few | TGCGCCAGCAGCTTGGGCCACCTCGGGCCTCAAGAGACCCAGTACTTC | CASSLGHLGPQETQYF
TRBJ2-1 | - | TRBV20-1 | few | TGCAGTGCTAGAGATACAGGGTTAGCCTACAATGAGCAGTTCTTC | CSARDTGLAYNEQFF
TRBJ2-1 | - | TRBV7-2 | - | TGTGCCAGCAGGGTGGGGAGCAGGGGTGAAGGTGAGCAGTTCTTC | CASRVGSRGEGEQFF
TRBJ2-3 | TRBD2 | TRBV5-4 | - | TGTGCCAGCAGCTCTCTAGCGGGGGGGCTGGGAGATACGCAGTATTTT | CASSSLAGGLGDTQYF
TRBJ2-1 | - | TRBV7-9 | - | TGTGCCAGCAGCTCCAACCTCGGTACCTCCTACGATGAGCAGTTCTTC | CASSSNLGTSYDEQFF
TRBJ1-1 | - | TRBV6-5 | few | TGTGCCAGCAGTCGCCGTGAACCGAACACTGAAGCTTTCTTT | CASSRREPNTEAFF
TRBJ1-2 | - | TRBV5-1 | - | TGCGCCAGCAGCATCGGGACACATGTGAGTGGCTACACCTTC | CASSIGTHVSGYTF
TRBJ1-5 | - | TRBV4-2 | - | TGTGCCAGCAGCCAGCCCCTCAACAGGGTTAGCAATCAGCCCCAGCATTTT | CASSQPLNRVSNQPQHF
TRBJ2-6 | - | TRBV28 | once | TGTACCAGCGACTCTGGGACCAACGTCCTGACTTTC | CTSDSGTNVLTF
TRBJ2-3 | - | TRBV7-6 | - | TGTGCCAGCAGCTTAGGGGTCGGGGGTAGTACCACAGATACGCAGTATTTT | CASSLGVGGSTTDTQYF
TRBJ1-2 | - | TRBV4-3 | - | TGCGCCAGCAGCCAACCCCCCGATGGCTACACCTTC | CASSQPPDGYTF
TRBJ2-1 | - | TRBV24-1 | - | TGTGCCGCCAGTGATTTGTTGAGGGGGGAGCAGTTCTTC | CAASDLLRGEQFF
TRBJ2-3 | TRBD2 | TRBV18 | - | TGTGCCAGCTCGGAACTAGCGGGGGGGCTCTCCTCGGGAGATACGCAGTATTTT | CASSELAGGLSSGDTQYF
TRBJ1-2 | - | TRBV5-4 | - | TGTGCCAGCAGCCCCGTTGATACAGCTAACTATGGCTACACCTTC | CASSPVDTANYGYTF
TRBJ2-7 | TRBD2 | TRBV13 | - | TGTGCCAGCAGCGCCGGACTAGCGGGGGGGATCTCCTACGAGCAGTACTTC | CASSAGLAGGISYEQYF
TRBJ2-7 | TRBD1 | TRBV20-1 | - | TGCAGTGCTAGAGCCGGGACAGGGTACTCCGAGCAGTACTTC | CSARAGTGYSEQYF
TRBJ1-4 | TRBD1 | TRBV20-1 | few | TGCAGTGCTAGAGGGGACAGGGGGGGTGAAAAACTGTTTTTT | CSARGDRGGEKLFF
TRBJ1-1 | - | TRBV2 | - | TGTGCCACATCACCAGTGAACACTGAAGCTTTCTTT | CATSPVNTEAFF